These 6 T cell receptor beta chains share one sample of origin, sequenced in a study of T cells in Graves' hyperthyroidism and ophthalmopathy. Amplification targeted TCR beta CDR3 regions from RNA transcripts. A set of HTBI primers served as the primers for a first-round RT-PCR of the TCR CDR3. One entry per CDR3 protein, called by TCRdb with MiXCR from the multiplex PCR reads. Among 270,000 or so distinct CDR3 sequences listed, 25% to 30% were seen once. The specimen sequenced was blood. The receptors shown here come from a man aged 35 to 55 with Graves' hyperthyroidism that later progressed to Graves' ophthalmopathy.

This clonotype occurred many times. The V call is TRBV28, the J call TRBJ2-5; D not certain. The CDR3 extends over 12 amino acids. V was cut by 6 bases and J by 2 bases, with 7 bases left in between. Germline assignment: CDR1 MDHEN and CDR2 SYDVKM. The CDR3 region is CASRSSQETQYF. As DNA, the CDR3 is TGTGCCAGCAGGTCCAGTCAAGAGACCCAGTACTTC.

This clonotype showed up many times. The CDR3 nucleotides read TGTGCCAGCAGTTCTTATCCCGGGTCACACCAAGAGACCCAGTACTTC. Its protein product is CASSSYPGSHQETQYF. The chain links TRBV25-1 to TRBJ2-5; unclear D gene. Trimming took 5 bases from V and 0 from J, leaving 16 bases between them. The CDR3 runs 16 residues. Germline V gene lookup returns CDR1 MGHDK and CDR2 SYGVNS.

At least ten counts were recorded for this clonotype. This chain connects TRBV11-2 to TRBJ1-2, with TRBD1 matching over 7 bases. The CDR3 consists of 18 residues. The germline CDR1 and CDR2 sequences are SGHAT and FQNNGV. V was clipped by 6 bases and J by 3 bases; unmatched bases: 19. The CDR3 DNA reads as TGTGCCAGCAGACCCATCCGGGACAGAGGATTTGGGCACTATGGCTACACCTTC. This translates into CASRPIRDRGFGHYGYTF.

This clonotype was detected many times. The genes are TRBV30 and TRBJ2-3; D is unclear. V dropped 2 bases and J dropped 6 bases, with 6 bases sitting between them. Germline V gives CDR1 GTSNPN, CDR2 SVGIG (reference sequence). The CDR3 is 11 residues long. DNA for the CDR3: TGTGCCTGGAGTAACGCGGATACGCAGTATTTT. It specifies CAWSNADTQYF.

This clonotype was observed many times. This clone may be a read error of a much larger clone one base away. The chain is built from TRBV15 and TRBJ2-7; D might be TRBD2 (5 bases). The CDR3 consists of 11 residues. Germline V CDR1 and CDR2: LNHNV, YYDKDF (reference sequence). Trimming stripped 8 bases from V and 6 bases from J, with 11 bases between. The CDR3 reads CATAEGSEQYF. CDR3 sequence (DNA): TGTGCCACCGCTGAGGGCAGCGAGCAGTACTTC.

This chain links TRBV6-5 with TRBJ1-2; no reliable D call. Germline V gene lookup returns CDR1 MNHEY and CDR2 SVGAGI. The CDR3 runs 12 residues. Trimming stripped 4 bases from V and 4 bases from J, with 7 bases between. CDR3 amino acids: CASSWDGYGYTF. The DNA for the CDR3 is TGTGCCAGCAGTTGGGATGGCTATGGCTACACCTTC.